One and the same sample provided the 18 T cell receptor beta chains below, sequenced in a study of CD8+ T cells in alopecia areata. This sample's treatment: oral pan-JAK inhibitor, 5-10 mg twice daily. cDNA reverse transcribed from extracted RNA served as the sequencing template. The assay was immunoSEQ multiplex PCR, and TCRdb's table has in-frame clones only and misses some. The repertoire has 150,000 to 200,000 clones, under 80% of them found once; the top ten carry approximately 1.3%. Here the sequenced sample was CD4+ T cells sorted from blood, taken around week 50, from a patient treated with tofacitinib. The receptors shown here come from a human donor with alopecia areata.

V and J are TRBV30 and TRBJ1-1, with D unresolved. The germline V and J ends were trimmed by 0 bases and 6 bases, with 5 bases remaining between them. CDR1 and CDR2 (germline): GTSNPN, SVGIG (reference sequence). The CDR3 loop spans 11 amino acids. CDR3 sequence (DNA): TGTGCCTGGAGTGTTTGGTCTGAAGCTTTCTTT. This gives the protein CAWSVWSEAFF.

This clone was observed a few times. The chain links TRBV11-2 to TRBJ2-3, with D uncertain. This CDR3 contains 11 residues. Germline V gene sequence: CDR1 SGHAT, CDR2 FQNNGV. V was pared by 5 bases and J by 6 bases, with 6 bases between. As DNA, the CDR3 is TGTGCCAGCAGCCCGAGGGATACGCAGTATTTT. Amino acids: CASSPRDTQYF.

This rearrangement joins TRBV29-1 to TRBJ1-2; D gene uncertain. The V gene lost 7 bases and the J gene lost 8 bases, with 14 bases spanning the gap. Germline V gene sequence: CDR1 SQVTM, CDR2 ANQGSEA. The CDR3 extends over 11 amino acids. The CDR3 nucleotides are TGCAGCGCAGAGGGTGAACGGGGCTACACCTTC. It is translated as CSAEGERGYTF.

This sequence joins TRBV29-1 and TRBJ2-7, with 10 positions matching TRBD1. The CDR3 spans 14 residues. Germline loops: CDR1 SQVTM, CDR2 ANQGSEA. The junction had 8 bases not matched to a gene; V was cut back by 5 bases and J by 4 bases. The CDR3 reads CSVFLGQGNYEQYF. The CDR3 DNA is TGCAGCGTTTTCCTGGGACAGGGGAATTACGAGCAGTACTTC.

The chain recombines TRBV25-1 with TRBJ1-6; D is unresolved. The germline V gene has CDR1 MGHDK and CDR2 SYGVNS. The CDR3 runs 14 residues. Trimming removed 0 bases at V and 8 bases at J, with 8 bases between. The CDR3 nucleotides read TGTGCCAGCAGTGAATATATCGCGGATTCACCCCTCCACTTT. As protein: CASSEYIADSPLHF.

The CDR3, as DNA: TGTGCCAGCAGCGCCCAGGCTGGTGTCGACTATGGCTACACCTTC. Encoded protein: CASSAQAGVDYGYTF. This rearrangement joins TRBV9 to TRBJ1-2; D is unresolved. Between the trimmed V and J ends, which lost 3 bases and 3 bases, there was a span of 15 bases. The CDR3 spans 15 residues. The germline CDR1 and CDR2 sequences are SGDLS and YYNGEE.

The J gene is TRBJ2-3, the V gene TRBV18, with 8 bases that match TRBD2. The length of the CDR3 is 16 residues. Germline values: CDR1 KGHSH, CDR2 LQKENI. V was pared by 1 base and J by 1 base, with 4 bases of the junction left unmatched. Written as DNA, the CDR3 is TGTGCCAGCTCACCACGCCCAGCGGGAGGCACAGATACGCAGTATTTT. Its translation is CASSPRPAGGTDTQYF. The full variable domain, rest sourced from reference TRBV18 and TRBJ2-3, is NAGVMQNPRHLVRRRGQEARLRCSPMKGHSHVYWYRQLPEEGLKFMVYLQKENIIDESGMPKERFSAEFPKEGPSILRIQQVVRGDSAAYFCASSPRPAGGTDTQYFGPGTRLTVL.

This sequence joins TRBV4-2 and TRBJ1-2, with D perhaps TRBD1 (6 bases). Trimming took 2 bases from V and 8 from J, leaving 21 bases between them. The CDR3 has 16 residues. Germline V gene lookup returns CDR1 LGHNA and CDR2 YNFKEQ. DNA of the CDR3: TGTGCCAGCAGCCAATGGGAAAACAAGGACAGTGGGGGCTACACCTTC. The encoded protein is CASSQWENKDSGGYTF.

The chain couples TRBV30 to TRBJ1-1; D is unresolved. The CDR3 sequence is 13 residues long. From germline, CDR1 is GTSNPN and CDR2 SVGIG (reference sequence). The ends were cut back, 4 bases at V and 1 base at J, with 10 bases in the middle. CDR3 amino acids: CAWTPRANTEAFF. For the CDR3, the DNA is TGTGCCTGGACTCCGCGGGCGAACACTGAAGCTTTCTTT.

The chain couples TRBV23-1 to TRBJ2-7; D perhaps matches TRBD1 (6 bases). TRBV23-1 is identified as an open reading frame with a role that is uncertain. This CDR3 contains 14 residues. V was clipped by 2 bases and J by 3 bases, with 11 bases between them. The CDR3 region is CASSQQDSSYEQYF. The CDR3 bases are TGCGCCAGCAGTCAACAGGACAGTAGCTACGAGCAGTACTTC.

V and J are TRBV5-1 and TRBJ2-7; no firm D call. V gave up 3 bases and J gave up 7 bases, with 14 bases separating them. The CDR3 runs to 13 residues. CDR1 is SGHRS and CDR2 is YFSETQ in the germline V gene. CDR3 loop: CASSYAADGEQYF. The CDR3 coding sequence is TGCGCCAGCAGCTACGCGGCAGACGGGGAGCAGTACTTC.

The gene calls are TRBV6-5 and TRBJ1-5; tentative D call: TRBD1 (5 bases). This CDR3 has 13 residues. Germline V gene lookup returns CDR1 MNHEY and CDR2 SVGAGI. V was shortened by 7 bases and J by 7 bases, with 14 bases between the two germline ends. For the CDR3, the DNA is TGTGCCAGCACGCGGGGGATCGGCCAGCCCCAGCATTTT. This codes for CASTRGIGQPQHF.

This clone occurred once. Other DNA sequences in this sample translate to the same CDR3. V and J are TRBV6-4 and TRBJ2-3; no clear D gene. V gave up 0 bases and J gave up 2 bases, with 6 bases separating them. Germline values: CDR1 MRHNA, CDR2 SNTAGT. CDR3 length: 14 residues. DNA of the CDR3: TGTGCCAGCAGTGACTCGGGGTCCACAGATACGCAGTATTTT. Amino acid sequence: CASSDSGSTDTQYF.

This clone was detected a few times. The chain couples TRBV25-1 to TRBJ1-1; D remains ambiguous. Trimming removed 6 bases from V and 4 bases from J, with 6 bases in between. Germline assignment: CDR1 MGHDK and CDR2 SYGVNS. The CDR3 extends over 11 amino acids. CDR3 DNA: TGTGCCAGCAGGTCGGCCACTGAAGCTTTCTTT. Translated, it gives CASRSATEAFF.

The genes are TRBV2 and TRBJ1-4, with D hard to call. The ends were cut back, 6 bases at V and 3 bases at J, with 8 bases in the middle. Per the germline V gene, CDR1 is SNHLY and CDR2 is FYNNEI. The CDR3 sequence is 13 residues long. The CDR3 region has the DNA TGTGCCAGCAGCCCGGGCCCTAATGAAAAACTGTTTTTT. As protein: CASSPGPNEKLFF.

V usage is TRBV20-1 and J usage is TRBJ1-1; D is undetermined. Germline assignment: CDR1 DFQATT and CDR2 SNEGSKA (reference sequence). The CDR3 is 11 residues long. The V end was cut by 5 bases, the J end by 4 bases, with 8 bases between. The CDR3: CSAYSATEAFF. DNA for the CDR3: TGCAGTGCTTACAGTGCCACTGAAGCTTTCTTT.

The chain uses TRBV7-2 and TRBJ2-3; no firm D call. V gave up 2 bases and J gave up 4 bases, with 7 bases separating them. Germline V lookup: CDR1 SGHTA, CDR2 FQGNSA. This CDR3 has 13 residues. CDR3 nucleotides: TGTGCCAGCAGCTTATTTCGAGCAGATACGCAGTATTTT. Amino acids: CASSLFRADTQYF. Supplemented by reference TRBV7-2 and TRBJ2-3, the full variable domain reads GAGVSQSPSNKVTEKGKDVELRCDPISGHTALYWYRQSLGQGLEFLIYFQGNSAPDKSGLPSDRFSAERTGGSVSTLTIQRTQQEDSAVYLCASSLFRADTQYFGPGTRLTVL.

The chain employs TRBV27 and TRBJ1-1; D uncertain. Trimming left V 4 bases short and J 5 bases short, with 8 bases between. The CDR3 sequence is 12 residues long. CDR1 MNHEY and CDR2 SMNVEV come from the germline V gene (reference sequence). This CDR3 is CASSSVSTEAFF. Here the CDR3 DNA reads TGTGCCAGCAGTTCCGTGAGTACTGAAGCTTTCTTT.